This TCR beta chain was recovered during a study of T cell clonality in common variable immunodeficiency. TCRdb's copy holds only in-frame clones and misses some; the assay was immunoSEQ multiplex PCR. This sample carries roughly 20,000 clones and no singletons, and approximately 2.6% goes to the top ten. The study's findings and limits: Fewer deletions and N-nucleotide insertions were reportedly seen in common variable immunodeficiency TCR beta sequences.

To note about this clone: What it binds is not known. The read halts 3 residues ahead of the CDR3 end, with the missing end drawn from the germline J gene.

This CDR3 spans 15 amino acids. Germline V lookup: CDR1 SNHLY, CDR2 FYNNEI. V lost 1 base to trimming and J lost 6 bases; unmatched junction nucleotides: 3. The sequenced sample consisted of peripheral blood mononuclear cells. This TCR came from a human donor with common variable immunodeficiency. V usage is TRBV2 and J usage is TRBJ2-1; 10 bases fit TRBD1. The CDR3: CASSEGDRGINEQFF. CDR3 DNA (partial): TGTGCCAGCAGTGAAGGGGACAGGGGTATCAATGAG.